This is a list of T cell receptor beta chains from one sample in a study of blood T cell repertoires in COVID-19. Profiling relied on immunoSEQ multiplex PCR, and the TCRdb table lists in-frame clones only, not all of them. This table has about 77,000 clones, 75% to 85% appearing once. Specimen: peripheral blood. The receptors were gathered from a woman in her seventies with acute or convalescent COVID-19. The CDR3 runs from the conserved cysteine through the conserved F or W. The order of the fields is J gene, V gene, clone size, D gene, CDR3 protein, CDR3 DNA. A D gene is named only where the DNA matches it firmly. Only part of the rows carry a size: once, few, many, or a class if the clone is expanded.

j_gene: TRBJ2-7; v_gene: TRBV10-3; abundance: .; d_gene: TRBD1; CDR3aa: CAIGSGTGDLEQYF; CDR3nt: TGTGCCATTGGATCCGGGACAGGGGATCTCGAGCAGTACTTC
j_gene: TRBJ1-5; v_gene: TRBV7-8; abundance: .; d_gene: .; CDR3aa: CASSLTGRQVVGNQPQHF; CDR3nt: TGTGCCAGCAGCTTAACGGGACGACAGGTTGTCGGCAATCAGCCCCAGCATTTT
j_gene: TRBJ2-2; v_gene: TRBV27; abundance: .; d_gene: TRBD2; CDR3aa: CASSLERGVSGELFF; CDR3nt: TGTGCCAGCAGTTTAGAGCGGGGAGTATCCGGGGAGCTGTTTTTT
j_gene: TRBJ1-3; v_gene: TRBV9; abundance: .; d_gene: .; CDR3aa: CASSPDSLGNTIYF; CDR3nt: TGTGCCAGCAGCCCAGACAGCCTTGGAAACACCATATATTTT
j_gene: TRBJ2-3; v_gene: TRBV7-3; abundance: few; d_gene: TRBD2; CDR3aa: CASSPVGGGTFTDTQYF; CDR3nt: TGTGCCAGCAGCCCCGTTGGGGGGGGAACATTCACAGATACGCAGTATTTT
j_gene: TRBJ1-2; v_gene: TRBV15; abundance: once; d_gene: TRBD1; CDR3aa: CATSSPSTGFYGYTF; CDR3nt: TGTGCCACCAGCAGCCCATCGACAGGGTTCTATGGCTACACCTTC
j_gene: TRBJ1-1; v_gene: TRBV2; abundance: .; d_gene: TRBD1; CDR3aa: CASSRQGAATEAFF; CDR3nt: TGTGCCAGCAGTCGACAGGGGGCGGCCACTGAAGCTTTCTTT
j_gene: TRBJ1-2; v_gene: TRBV27; abundance: once; d_gene: .; CDR3aa: CASSSVHNYGYTF; CDR3nt: TGTGCCAGCAGTTCGGTCCACAACTATGGCTACACCTTC
j_gene: TRBJ2-5; v_gene: TRBV6-1; abundance: .; d_gene: TRBD1; CDR3aa: CASSDVGTAETQYF; CDR3nt: TGTGCCAGCAGTGACGTGGGGACAGCAGAGACCCAGTACTTC
j_gene: TRBJ2-7; v_gene: TRBV6-2/TRBV6-3; abundance: .; d_gene: TRBD1; CDR3aa: CASSLGDRHDPRGVYEQYF; CDR3nt: TGTGCCAGCAGTTTAGGGGACAGACACGACCCCCGAGGCGTATACGAGCAGTACTTC
j_gene: TRBJ2-1; v_gene: TRBV6-2/TRBV6-3; abundance: once; d_gene: TRBD1; CDR3aa: CASSWGTGYSQIFNEQFF; CDR3nt: TGTGCCAGCAGTTGGGGGACAGGGTACTCCCAAATATTCAATGAGCAGTTCTTC
j_gene: TRBJ1-1; v_gene: TRBV11-1; abundance: .; d_gene: TRBD1; CDR3aa: CASSAWTGDTEAFF; CDR3nt: TGTGCCAGCAGCGCCTGGACAGGGGACACTGAAGCTTTCTTT
j_gene: TRBJ1-5; v_gene: TRBV7-9; abundance: once; d_gene: .; CDR3aa: CASSPDRDQPQHF; CDR3nt: TGTGCCAGCAGCCCCGATAGAGATCAGCCCCAGCATTTT
j_gene: TRBJ1-1; v_gene: TRBV19; abundance: .; d_gene: .; CDR3aa: CASSTSGIGITEAFF; CDR3nt: TGTGCCAGTAGTACATCAGGGATCGGTATTACTGAAGCTTTCTTT
j_gene: TRBJ1-1; v_gene: TRBV6-6; abundance: .; d_gene: .; CDR3aa: CASSYVSTGDEAFF; CDR3nt: TGTGCCAGCAGTTATGTTTCGACAGGAGATGAAGCTTTCTTT
j_gene: TRBJ1-2; v_gene: TRBV3-1/TRBV3-2; abundance: once; d_gene: TRBD1; CDR3aa: CASTKQGAREVGGYTF; CDR3nt: TGTGCCAGCACAAAACAGGGGGCGCGGGAAGTCGGTGGCTACACCTTC
j_gene: TRBJ1-2; v_gene: TRBV29-1; abundance: .; d_gene: .; CDR3aa: CSVEVSPGQTLPGYTF; CDR3nt: TGCAGCGTTGAAGTAAGTCCAGGACAGACCTTACCTGGCTACACCTTC
j_gene: TRBJ2-6; v_gene: TRBV3-1/TRBV3-2; abundance: .; d_gene: TRBD1; CDR3aa: CASSRTGTGLSGANVLTF; CDR3nt: TGTGCCAGCAGCCGAACCGGGACAGGGCTCTCTGGGGCCAACGTCCTGACTTTC